This T cell receptor beta chain was identified during a study of T cells in Graves' hyperthyroidism and ophthalmopathy (dated by TCRdb to about 2019). For context, the study as a whole: Peripheral blood samples were taken at initial diagnosis, before any treatment was given. Prospective prediction of ophthalmopathy was tested in an independent validation cohort of 18 to 20 hyperthyroidism patients and approximately 17 patients who later progressed to ophthalmopathy. The 85 to 100 discovery patients were randomly split 7:3 into training and test sets. After sampling, hyperthyroidism patients received methimazole starting at 30 mg daily, and ophthalmopathy patients received high-dose intravenous methylprednisolone. A discovery cohort of around 100 patients, about 44 with Graves' ophthalmopathy and about 58 with stable Graves' hyperthyroidism, was used to find distinguishing TCR V-J signatures. The paper reports TCR Vbeta CDR3 sequencing of roughly 140 peripheral blood samples: approximately 43 ophthalmopathy, roughly 74 hyperthyroidism and some 17 progressor patients. The study also compared thyroid tissue and blood T-cell repertoires from roughly 6 Graves' hyperthyroidism patients. What the study reported, not specific to this receptor: Most expanded thyroid clonotypes (frequency above 0.001) were also found in blood, which suggests that blood repertoires may mirror thyroid immune responses. No statistical method was used to set the sample size in advance, and investigators knew the group allocation. In validation, progression to ophthalmopathy was predicted by the model with roughly 71% sensitivity and about 72% specificity, a median of roughly 6.4 months before onset. Ophthalmopathy was separated from stable hyperthyroidism by a 13 V-J signature model, with roughly 88% sensitivity and approximately 81% specificity obtained in cross-validation and 80%/75% obtained in testing.

V is clipped by 2 bases and J by 7 bases, and the sequence between their germline boundaries is 11 bases long. Inclusive of the bounding cysteine and phenylalanine, the CDR3 is 14 residues long. Only CDR3 DNA is held: 42 bases, read in frame from base 1. Ophthalmopathy patients had moderately to severely active disease, with a Clinical Activity Score of 3 or more, a NOSPECS grade of 4 or more, and a disease duration of less than 3 months. Any patient with an uncontrolled infection, another autoimmune disease, pregnancy or lactation was excluded. Diagnoses were established on the basis of clinical symptoms, serum thyroxine and TRAb, thyroid ultrasound, and orbital computed tomography. PBMCs were separated from over 9 ml of fresh peripheral blood using Ficoll-Paque density gradient centrifugation. Total RNA was extracted with Trizol reagent, and quality was checked on an Agilent 2100 Bioanalyzer. This clonotype was seen ten or more times. The antigen it recognizes is unknown. Within one base of it there is no much larger clone, and no base qualities were kept.

Amplification of TCR beta CDR3 regions was carried out from RNA transcripts. For the first round of RT-PCR on the TCR CDR3, the HTBI primer set was used together with the Qiagen OneStep RT-PCR kit. A second multiplex PCR round built the libraries, followed by size selection and purification. The libraries were sequenced on an Illumina HiSeq2000 using paired-end 100 bp reads. The published analysis was carried out like this. SOAPnuke was used to process the raw data, with reads discarded if the reads contained adapters or uncalled bases, had a mean Phred below 15, or lacked an exact constant-primer or identifier match. High-quality paired reads were merged with COPE v1.2.5, and unique nucleotide sequences were defined as clonotypes. Clonotypes were aligned to IMGT TRBV, TRBD and TRBJ reference segments using MiTCR v1.1. The analysis was restricted to V-J combinations with a frequency above 0.0001, which together covered about 99% of the repertoires. A TCS score was defined as the ratio between F50 (clonal expansion) and ExV (chaos), using BLOSUM62-based TCRdist between CDR3 peptides within each V-J. Welch's t-statistics and random forest reduced fewer than 550 V-J features to 13, which were used in a naive Bayes classifier (R e1071). Thyroid-blood repertoire similarity was quantified with the Morisita-Horn index. The public sequencing data were trimmed at Q25 with fastp and processed into clonotypes with MiXCR by TCRdb, which kept only in-frame beta chains. Under each unique CDR3 protein, matching rows form one entry showing the most common genes and DNA. The V and J calls and clone size are TCRdb's, not the authors'. The sample table lists 600,000 to 700,000 distinct CDR3 sequences, over 12% of them with a count of one. Together, the top ten hold roughly 4.5% of the sample.

The receptor chain draws on TRBV12-3 or TRBV12-4 and TRBJ2-2, with a tentative D gene TRBD2 over 5 matching bases. The receptor comes from a middle-aged woman with Graves' ophthalmopathy. Sequences were obtained from blood. Here is the DNA: TGTGCCAGCAGTTTATGGGGAGCGGTCGGGGAGCTGTTTTTT. It is translated as CASSLWGAVGELFF.